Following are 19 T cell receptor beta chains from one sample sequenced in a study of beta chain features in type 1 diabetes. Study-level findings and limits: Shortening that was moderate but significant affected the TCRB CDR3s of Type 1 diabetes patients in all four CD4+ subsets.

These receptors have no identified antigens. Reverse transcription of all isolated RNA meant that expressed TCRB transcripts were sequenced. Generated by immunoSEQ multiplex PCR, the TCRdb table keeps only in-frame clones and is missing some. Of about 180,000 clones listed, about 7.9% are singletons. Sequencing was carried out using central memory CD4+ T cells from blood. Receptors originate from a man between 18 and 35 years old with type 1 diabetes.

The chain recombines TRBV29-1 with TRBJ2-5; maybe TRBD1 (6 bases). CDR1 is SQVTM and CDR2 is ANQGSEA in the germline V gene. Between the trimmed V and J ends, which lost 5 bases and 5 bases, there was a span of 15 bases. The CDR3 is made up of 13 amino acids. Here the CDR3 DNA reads TGCAGCGTTTCAAAGGGGGAGAGGGAGACCCAGTACTTC. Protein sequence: CSVSKGERETQYF. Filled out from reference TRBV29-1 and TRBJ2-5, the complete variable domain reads SAVISQKPSRDICQRGTSLTIQCQVDSQVTMMFWYRQQPGQSLTLIATANQGSEATYESGFVIDKFPISRPNLTFSTLTVSNMSPEDSSIYLCSVSKGERETQYFGPGTRLLVL.

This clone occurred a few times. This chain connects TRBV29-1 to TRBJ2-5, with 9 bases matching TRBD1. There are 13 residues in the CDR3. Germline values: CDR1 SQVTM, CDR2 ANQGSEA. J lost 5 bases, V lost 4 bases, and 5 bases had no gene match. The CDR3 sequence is CSVGDRVGETQYF. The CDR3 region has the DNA TGCAGCGTTGGGGACAGGGTGGGGGAGACCCAGTACTTC. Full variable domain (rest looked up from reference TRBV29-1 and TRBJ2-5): SAVISQKPSRDICQRGTSLTIQCQVDSQVTMMFWYRQQPGQSLTLIATANQGSEATYESGFVIDKFPISRPNLTFSTLTVSNMSPEDSSIYLCSVGDRVGETQYFGPGTRLLVL.

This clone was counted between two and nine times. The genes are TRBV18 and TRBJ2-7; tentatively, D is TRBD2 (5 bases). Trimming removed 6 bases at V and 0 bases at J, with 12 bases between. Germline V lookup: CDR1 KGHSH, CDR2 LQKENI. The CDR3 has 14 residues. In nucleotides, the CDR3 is TGTGCCAGCTCCTCGGGAACAAGCTCCTACGAGCAGTACTTC. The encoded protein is CASSSGTSSYEQYF. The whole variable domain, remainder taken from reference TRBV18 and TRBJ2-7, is NAGVMQNPRHLVRRRGQEARLRCSPMKGHSHVYWYRQLPEEGLKFMVYLQKENIIDESGMPKERFSAEFPKEGPSILRIQQVVRGDSAAYFCASSSGTSSYEQYFGPGTRLTVT.

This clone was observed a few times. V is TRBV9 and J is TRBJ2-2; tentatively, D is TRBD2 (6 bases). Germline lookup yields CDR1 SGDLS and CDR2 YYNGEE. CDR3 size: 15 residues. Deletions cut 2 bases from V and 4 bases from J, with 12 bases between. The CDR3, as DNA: TGTGCCAGCAGCGTGGGGGGTCACCTCACCGGGGAGCTGTTTTTT. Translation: CASSVGGHLTGELFF.

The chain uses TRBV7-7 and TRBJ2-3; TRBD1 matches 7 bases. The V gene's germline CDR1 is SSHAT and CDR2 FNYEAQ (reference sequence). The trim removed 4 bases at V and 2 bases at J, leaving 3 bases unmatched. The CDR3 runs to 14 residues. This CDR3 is CASSSGTATDTQYF. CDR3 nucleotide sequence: TGTGCCAGCAGCTCCGGGACAGCCACAGATACGCAGTATTTT.

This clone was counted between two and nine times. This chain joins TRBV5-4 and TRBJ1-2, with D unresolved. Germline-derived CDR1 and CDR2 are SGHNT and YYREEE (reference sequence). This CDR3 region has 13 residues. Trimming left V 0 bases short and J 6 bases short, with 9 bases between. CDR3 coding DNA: TGTGCCAGCAGCTTGGACAGACGGCATGGCTACACCTTC. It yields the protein CASSLDRRHGYTF. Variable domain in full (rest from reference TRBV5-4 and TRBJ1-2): ETGVTQSPTHLIKTRGQQVTLRCSSQSGHNTVSWYQQALGQGPQFIFQYYREEENGRGNFPPRFSGLQFPNYSSELNVNALELDDSALYLCASSLDRRHGYTFGSGTRLTVV.

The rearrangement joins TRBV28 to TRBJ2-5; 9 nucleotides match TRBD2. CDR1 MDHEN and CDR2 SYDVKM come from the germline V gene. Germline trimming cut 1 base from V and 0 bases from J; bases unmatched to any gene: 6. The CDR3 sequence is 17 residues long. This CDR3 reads CASSLSFLAGDQETQYF. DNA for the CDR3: TGTGCCAGCAGTTTATCGTTTTTAGCGGGGGACCAAGAGACCCAGTACTTC.

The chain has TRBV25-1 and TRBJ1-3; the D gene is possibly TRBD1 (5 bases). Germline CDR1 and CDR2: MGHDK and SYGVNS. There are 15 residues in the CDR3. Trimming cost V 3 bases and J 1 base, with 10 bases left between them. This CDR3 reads CASSDPRQSGNTIYF. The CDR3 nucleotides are TGTGCCAGCAGTGATCCTCGACAGTCTGGAAACACCATATATTTT.

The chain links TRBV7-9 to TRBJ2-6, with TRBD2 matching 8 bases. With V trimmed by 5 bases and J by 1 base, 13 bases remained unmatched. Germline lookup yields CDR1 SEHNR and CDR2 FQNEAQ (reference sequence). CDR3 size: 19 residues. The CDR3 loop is CASSPSVVAGLSGANVLTF. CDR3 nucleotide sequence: TGTGCCAGCAGCCCGTCGGTGGTAGCGGGGCTATCTGGGGCCAACGTCCTGACTTTC. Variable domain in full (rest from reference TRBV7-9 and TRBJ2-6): DTGVSQNPRHKITKRGQNVTFRCDPISEHNRLYWYRQTLGQGPEFLTYFQNEAQLEKSRLLSDRFSAERPKGSFSTLEIQRTEQGDSAMYLCASSPSVVAGLSGANVLTFGAGSRLTVL.

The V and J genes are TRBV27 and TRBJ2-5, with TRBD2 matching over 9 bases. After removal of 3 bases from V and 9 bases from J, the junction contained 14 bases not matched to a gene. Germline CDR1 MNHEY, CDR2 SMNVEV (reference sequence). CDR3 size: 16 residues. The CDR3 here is CASSLAAGGSPPAQYF. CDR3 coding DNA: TGTGCCAGCAGTTTGGCAGCGGGGGGTTCTCCCCCGGCCCAGTACTTC.

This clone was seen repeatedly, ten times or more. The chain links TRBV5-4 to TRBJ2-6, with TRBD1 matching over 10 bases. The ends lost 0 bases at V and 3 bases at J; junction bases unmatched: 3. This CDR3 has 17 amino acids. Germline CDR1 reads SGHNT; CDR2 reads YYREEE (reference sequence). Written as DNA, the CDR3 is TGTGCCAGCAGCTTGGGACAGGGGGCGCTTGGGGCCAACGTCCTGACTTTC. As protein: CASSLGQGALGANVLTF.

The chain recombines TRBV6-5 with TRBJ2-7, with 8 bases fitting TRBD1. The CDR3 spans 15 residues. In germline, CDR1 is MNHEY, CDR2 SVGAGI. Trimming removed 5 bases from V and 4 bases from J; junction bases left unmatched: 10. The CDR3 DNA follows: TGTGCCAGCAGTAGCAAAAGGACAGGGAGGTACGAGCAGTACTTC. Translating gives CASSSKRTGRYEQYF.

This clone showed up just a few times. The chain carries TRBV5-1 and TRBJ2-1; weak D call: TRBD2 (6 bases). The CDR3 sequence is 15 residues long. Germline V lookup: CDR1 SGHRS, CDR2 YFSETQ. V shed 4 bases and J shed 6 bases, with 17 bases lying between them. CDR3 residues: CASSQTAGTPNEQFF. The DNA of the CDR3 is TGCGCCAGCAGCCAAACAGCGGGTACACCCAATGAGCAGTTCTTC.

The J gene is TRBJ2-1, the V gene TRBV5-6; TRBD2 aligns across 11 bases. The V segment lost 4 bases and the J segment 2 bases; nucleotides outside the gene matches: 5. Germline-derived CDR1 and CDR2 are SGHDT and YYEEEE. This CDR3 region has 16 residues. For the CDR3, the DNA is TGTGCCAGCAGCACCTCGACTAGCGGGACCTACAATGAGCAGTTCTTC. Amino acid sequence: CASSTSTSGTYNEQFF.

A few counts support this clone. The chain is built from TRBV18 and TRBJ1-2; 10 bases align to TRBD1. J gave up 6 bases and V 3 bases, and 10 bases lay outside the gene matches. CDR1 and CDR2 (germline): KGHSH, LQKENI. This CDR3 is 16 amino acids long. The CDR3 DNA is TGTGCCAGCTCACCCGAATACAGACAGGGGGCGCATGGCTACACCTTC. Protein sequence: CASSPEYRQGAHGYTF.

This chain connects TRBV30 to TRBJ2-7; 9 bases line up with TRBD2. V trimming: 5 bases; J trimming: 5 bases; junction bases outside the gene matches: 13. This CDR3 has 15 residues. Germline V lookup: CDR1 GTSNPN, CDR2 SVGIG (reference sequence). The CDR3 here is CAWSPGRAGGDEQYF. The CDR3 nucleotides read TGTGCCTGGTCTCCCGGGCGAGCGGGAGGCGACGAGCAGTACTTC.

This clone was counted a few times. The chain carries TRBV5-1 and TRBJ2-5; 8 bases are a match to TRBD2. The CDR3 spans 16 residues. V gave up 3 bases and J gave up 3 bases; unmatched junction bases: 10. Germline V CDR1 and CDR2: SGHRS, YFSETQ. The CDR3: CASSSQPGGRKETQYF. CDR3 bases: TGCGCCAGCAGCTCGCAGCCGGGCGGGAGGAAAGAGACCCAGTACTTC.

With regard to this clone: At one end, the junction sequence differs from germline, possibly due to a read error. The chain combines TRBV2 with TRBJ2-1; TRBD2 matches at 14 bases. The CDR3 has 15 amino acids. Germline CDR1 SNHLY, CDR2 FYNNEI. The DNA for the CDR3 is TGTGCCAGCAGGGAAGGACTAGCGGGAGGCCATGAGCAGTTCTTC. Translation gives CASREGLAGGHEQFF.

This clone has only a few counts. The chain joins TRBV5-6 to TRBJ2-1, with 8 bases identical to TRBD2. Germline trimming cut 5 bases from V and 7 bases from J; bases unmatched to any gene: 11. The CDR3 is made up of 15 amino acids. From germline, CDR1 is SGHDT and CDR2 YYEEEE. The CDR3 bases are TGTGCCAGCAGTCTGACTAGCGCCCAAGAAAATGAGCAGTTCTTC. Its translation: CASSLTSAQENEQFF.